Following are 7 T cell receptor beta chains from one sample sequenced in a study of cytomegalovirus exposure and HLA in healthy donors. PCR involved 60 Vbeta and 13 Jbeta primers. Data came from immunoSEQ multiplex PCR; TCRdb stores just in-frame clones and leaves some out. The repertoire holds over 150,000 clones, with over 70% as singletons. The specimen sequenced was PBMCs. The receptors shown here come from a male donor in good health and CMV-seropositive.

The chain carries TRBV6-5 and TRBJ1-1; tentatively, D is TRBD1 (6 bases). Germline CDR1 and CDR2: MNHEY and SVGAGI. CDR3 length: 13 amino acids. Trimming removed 6 bases at V and 0 bases at J, with 8 bases between. CDR3: CASSGQLNTEAFF. The DNA of the CDR3 is TGTGCCAGCAGCGGACAGTTGAACACTGAAGCTTTCTTT.

This clone has only one observation. V and J are TRBV4-1 and TRBJ2-6; perhaps TRBD2 as D (7 bases). This CDR3 region has 18 residues. Germline lookup yields CDR1 MGHRA and CDR2 YSYEKL. Between the trimmed V and J ends, which lost 1 base and 0 bases, there was a span of 13 bases. The CDR3 here is CASSQGGGRNSGANVLTF. CDR3 nucleotides: TGCGCCAGCAGCCAAGGGGGGGGGCGCAACTCTGGGGCCAACGTCCTGACTTTC.

This clone was counted only a few times. This chain joins TRBV5-6 and TRBJ2-1; D uncertain. V was cut by 4 bases and J by 10 bases, with 9 bases left in between. From germline, CDR1 is SGHDT and CDR2 YYEEEE. This CDR3 comprises 11 residues. The chain's CDR3 is CASSLEEEQFF. CDR3 coding DNA: TGTGCCAGCAGCCTCGAGGAGGAGCAGTTCTTC.

The chain combines TRBV5-1 with TRBJ2-5, with 13 bases aligning to TRBD2. The V segment lost 4 bases and the J segment 2 bases; nucleotides outside the gene matches: 8. Germline assignment: CDR1 SGHRS and CDR2 YFSETQ. The CDR3 has 17 residues. The CDR3 here is CASSPTGTSGVQETQYF. DNA of the CDR3: TGCGCCAGCAGCCCGACCGGGACTAGCGGGGTTCAAGAGACCCAGTACTTC.

The chain recombines TRBV7-2 with TRBJ1-5; D is uncertain. V was trimmed by 1 base and J by 6 bases, leaving 4 bases between them. The CDR3 spans 12 residues. Germline values: CDR1 SGHTA, CDR2 FQGNSA. The CDR3: CASSLGSQPQHF. In DNA, the CDR3 is TGTGCCAGCAGCTTAGGCAGTCAGCCCCAGCATTTT.

V and J are TRBV9 and TRBJ2-2; D may be TRBD1 (6 bases). The CDR3 length is 17 residues. Trimming left V 3 bases short and J 3 bases short, with 18 bases between. The germline CDR1 and CDR2 sequences are SGDLS and YYNGEE. The CDR3 loop is CASSGSYRDIYTGELFF. Written as DNA, the CDR3 is TGTGCCAGCAGCGGGAGCTACAGGGACATTTACACCGGGGAGCTGTTTTTT.

V is TRBV11-2 and J is TRBJ2-7, with TRBD2 matching over 8 bases. There are 14 residues in the CDR3. J gave up 3 bases and V 6 bases, and 7 bases lay outside the gene matches. Germline loops: CDR1 SGHAT, CDR2 FQNNGV. The CDR3 here is CASRPWSGGYEQYF. CDR3 sequence (DNA): TGTGCCAGCAGGCCCTGGAGCGGGGGCTACGAGCAGTACTTC.